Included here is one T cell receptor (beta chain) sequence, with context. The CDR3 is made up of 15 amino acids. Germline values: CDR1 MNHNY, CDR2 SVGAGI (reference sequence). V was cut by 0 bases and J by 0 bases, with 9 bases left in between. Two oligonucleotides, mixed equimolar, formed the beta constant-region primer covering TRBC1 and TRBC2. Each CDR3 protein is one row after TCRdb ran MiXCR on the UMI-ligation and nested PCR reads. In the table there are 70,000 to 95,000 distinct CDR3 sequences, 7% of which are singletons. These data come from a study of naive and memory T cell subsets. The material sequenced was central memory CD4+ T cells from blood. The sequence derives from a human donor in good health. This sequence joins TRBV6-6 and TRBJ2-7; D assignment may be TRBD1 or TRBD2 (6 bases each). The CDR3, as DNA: TGTGCCAGCAGTTACTCGGGGGGCGGCTCCTACGAGCAGTACTTC. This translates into CASSYSGGGSYEQYF.